These 11 T cell receptor beta chains were all obtained from the same sample, sequenced in a study of blood T cell repertoires in COVID-19. This table comes from immunoSEQ multiplex PCR, and its TCRdb copy is limited to in-frame clones, with some not included. The top ten hold roughly 8.4% of the sample, which has about 120,000 clones, about 88% seen once. The sample taken for sequencing was peripheral blood. The receptor set was obtained from a woman between 65 and 79 years old who had recovered from COVID-19.

The chain joins TRBV19 to TRBJ1-1, with 7 bases identical to TRBD1. CDR3 length equals 13 residues. The germline V gene has CDR1 LNHDA and CDR2 SQIVND (reference sequence). V lost 7 bases and J lost 4; bases outside the gene matches: 6. CDR3 nucleotides: TGTGCCAGTACAGGGGGGATCTTCACTGAAGCTTTCTTT. The encoded protein is CASTGGIFTEAFF.

The chain employs TRBV28 and TRBJ1-4, with TRBD1 matching over 8 bases. Germline V CDR1 and CDR2: MDHEN, SYDVKM. This CDR3 is built from 14 residues. V lost 5 bases to trimming and J lost 5 bases; unmatched junction nucleotides: 4. CDR3 bases: TGTGCCAGCAGTACCAACAGGGGGAATGAAAAACTGTTTTTT. Translating gives CASSTNRGNEKLFF.

The chain joins TRBV19 to TRBJ1-2, with 7 bases matching TRBD1. The germline V gene has CDR1 LNHDA and CDR2 SQIVND (reference sequence). This CDR3 has 15 amino acids. The CDR3 DNA follows: TGTCCAGCTCGAGAGCCTGGACAGGACCACTATGGCTACACCTTC. Its protein is CPAREPGQDHYGYTF.

The V gene is TRBV11-3, the J gene TRBJ2-1; the D is unclear. The CDR3 contains 13 residues. Germline V gene sequence: CDR1 SGHNT, CDR2 YENEEA. Trimming removed 5 bases at V and 5 bases at J, with 10 bases between. CDR3 region: CASSVAGDNEQFF. The CDR3 nucleotides are TGTGCCAGCAGCGTGGCAGGTGACAATGAGCAGTTCTTC.

The rearrangement links TRBV28 to TRBJ1-2; TRBD1 is a possible D gene (6 bases). V was clipped by 6 bases and J by 1 base, with 15 bases between them. In germline, CDR1 is MDHEN, CDR2 SYDVKM. This CDR3 has 15 residues. CDR3 DNA sequence: TGTGCCAGCAGATCCTCGACAGGAGATAACTATGGCTACACCTTC. Amino acid sequence: CASRSSTGDNYGYTF.

This chain links TRBV7-2 with TRBJ1-4; D may be TRBD1 (5 bases). This CDR3 contains 14 residues. V lost 5 bases and J lost 3, with 10 bases in between. The V gene's germline CDR1 is SGHTA and CDR2 FQGNSA. CDR3 in DNA: TGTGCCAGCAGCAAAGGGGCCCCTAATGAAAAACTGTTTTTT. Its protein is CASSKGAPNEKLFF.

The J gene is TRBJ1-3, the V gene TRBV9, with D uncertain. With 4 bases removed from V and 0 bases from J, the gap between germline ends came to 8 bases. Germline loops: CDR1 SGDLS, CDR2 YYNGEE. The CDR3 is 14 residues long. DNA of the CDR3: TGTGCCAGCAGCTTACAGAGCTCTGGAAACACCATATATTTT. Translated: CASSLQSSGNTIYF.

The chain links TRBV30 to TRBJ2-7; TRBD1 might be the D (6 bases). Germline values: CDR1 GTSNPN, CDR2 SVGIG (reference sequence). V was pared by 5 bases and J by 3 bases, with 14 bases between. This CDR3 is 13 amino acids long. In DNA, the CDR3 is TGTGCCTGGGACACTGGACAGAGCTACGAGCAGTACTTC. Translation gives CAWDTGQSYEQYF.

The gene calls are TRBV29-1 and TRBJ2-5; 10 positions match TRBD1. V shed 7 bases and J 5 bases; nucleotides not matched to a gene: 7. The CDR3 sequence is 13 residues long. Germline-derived CDR1 and CDR2 are SQVTM and ANQGSEA. CDR3 amino acids: CSAGTGVSETQYF. CDR3 nucleotide sequence: TGCAGCGCCGGGACAGGGGTCTCGGAGACCCAGTACTTC.

The CDR3 DNA reads TGTGCCAGTTTCGGGGGGCGGGAGGACACCGGGGAGCTGTTTTTT. This encodes CASFGGREDTGELFF. The J gene is TRBJ2-2, the V gene TRBV19; 8 nucleotides match TRBD2. Germline V lookup: CDR1 LNHDA, CDR2 SQIVND (reference sequence). V was clipped by 8 bases and J by 3 bases; unmatched bases: 8. The CDR3 extends over 15 amino acids.

The genes are TRBV4-3 and TRBJ2-1; D is unresolved. With 4 bases removed from V and 10 bases from J, the gap between germline ends came to 14 bases. The CDR3 contains 13 residues. The germline CDR1 and CDR2 sequences are LGHNA and YSLEER. CDR3: CASSLGLVGEQFF. Here the CDR3 DNA reads TGCGCCAGCAGCCTCGGCCTAGTTGGAGAGCAGTTCTTC.